These 14 T cell receptor beta chains originate from one sample sequenced in a study of technical replicates of blood from a handful of donors. Assay used: immunoSEQ multiplex PCR; TCRdb lists only in-frame clones, some missing. The repertoire includes more than 90,000 clones, approximately 95% of them detected once, and 0.22% sits in the top ten. Sequencing input: T cells isolated from PBMCs. Receptor source: a human donor in good health.

This clone has just one count. In nucleotides, the CDR3 is TGTGCCAGCAGGCTAGACAGGGTGAATGAGCAGTTCTTC. Amino acids: CASRLDRVNEQFF. The rearrangement joins TRBV2 to TRBJ2-1; 7 bases line up with TRBD1. CDR1 and CDR2 from the germline V gene are SNHLY and FYNNEI. The CDR3 is made up of 13 amino acids. The J segment lost 7 bases and the V segment lost 6 bases, leaving 6 bases of the junction unmatched.

The J gene is TRBJ1-1, the V gene TRBV7-2, with 7 nucleotides matching TRBD1. This CDR3 contains 13 residues. Germline V gene sequence: CDR1 SGHTA, CDR2 FQGNSA. Unmatched junction bases numbered 9, after V lost 10 bases and J lost 4 bases. The CDR3 is CATQFSGGTEAFF. As DNA, the CDR3 is TGTGCCACCCAGTTTTCAGGGGGCACTGAAGCTTTCTTT.

The V call is TRBV27, the J call TRBJ2-7; D may be TRBD1 (5 bases). This CDR3 has 16 residues. From germline, CDR1 is MNHEY and CDR2 SMNVEV (reference sequence). Trimming took 7 bases from V and 5 from J, leaving 24 bases between them. Here the CDR3 DNA reads TGTGCCAGCACCCCAGGGCTCTCGGCAGGATACCACGAGCAGTACTTC. Amino acid sequence: CASTPGLSAGYHEQYF.

The chain couples TRBV27 to TRBJ1-1, with D unclear. Germline CDR1 MNHEY, CDR2 SMNVEV (reference sequence). Trimming pared 3 bases from V and 10 bases from J, leaving 15 bases between. The CDR3 consists of 13 residues. The chain's CDR3 is CASSLAGRAAAFF. CDR3 DNA: TGTGCCAGCAGTTTGGCGGGGAGGGCGGCAGCTTTCTTT.

This clone has only one observation. The rearrangement uses TRBV16 and TRBJ1-1, with D perhaps matching TRBD1 (5 bases). The CDR3 has 13 residues. V was trimmed by 0 bases and J by 12 bases, leaving 14 bases between them. From germline, CDR1 is KGHSY and CDR2 FQNENV. The CDR3: CASSQSYGARPFF. The CDR3 DNA sequence: TGTGCCAGCAGCCAATCGTATGGGGCTCGGCCTTTCTTT.

The V call is TRBV2, the J call TRBJ2-7; 8 bases are shared with TRBD2. Germline CDR1 and CDR2: SNHLY and FYNNEI. Trimming at V came to 4 bases and at J to 3 bases, leaving 5 bases not matched to a gene. There are 14 residues in the CDR3. The CDR3 spells CASSVSSGSYEQYF. The CDR3 DNA sequence: TGTGCCAGCAGTGTTTCCAGCGGGAGCTACGAGCAGTACTTC.

This clone appeared once. The rearrangement joins TRBV30 to TRBJ1-1; D perhaps matches TRBD1 (5 bases). Trimming took 4 bases from V and 1 from J, leaving 10 bases between them. Germline values: CDR1 GTSNPN, CDR2 SVGIG (reference sequence). The CDR3 runs to 13 residues. The CDR3 protein is CAWIPGPNTEAFF. CDR3 nucleotides: TGTGCCTGGATCCCAGGGCCGAACACTGAAGCTTTCTTT. Combining the CDR3 with reference TRBV30 and TRBJ1-1 gives the whole variable domain SQTIHQWPATLVQPVGSPLSLECTVEGTSNPNLYWYRQAAGRGLQLLFYSVGIGQISSEVPQNLSASRPQDRQFILSSKKLLLSDSGFYLCAWIPGPNTEAFFGQGTRLTVV.

The chain uses TRBV2 and TRBJ1-1; D remains ambiguous. Trimming shortened V by 6 bases and J by 2 bases, and 10 bases separated the two germline ends. The germline gives CDR1 SNHLY, CDR2 FYNNEI. This CDR3 is 13 amino acids long. CDR3 DNA: TGTGCCAGCAGATATGAGGGAAACACTGAAGCTTTCTTT. It specifies CASRYEGNTEAFF.

The chain employs TRBV2 and TRBJ1-4; TRBD1 is a possible D gene (6 bases). Trimming left V 4 bases short and J 8 bases short, with 11 bases between. CDR1 is SNHLY, CDR2 FYNNEI, per germline. The CDR3 is 13 residues long. In DNA form, the CDR3 reads TGTGCCAGCAGTGGTCAGGGGAGCGAAAAACTGTTTTTT. This gives the protein CASSGQGSEKLFF.

The chain has TRBV28 and TRBJ2-6; D might be TRBD2 (5 bases). This CDR3 comprises 15 residues. Germline V gene sequence: CDR1 MDHEN, CDR2 SYDVKM. V was clipped by 6 bases and J by 2 bases, with 11 bases between them. CDR3 residues: CASRAIGAGANVLTF. CDR3 in DNA: TGTGCCAGCAGGGCTATCGGGGCTGGGGCCAACGTCCTGACTTTC. Complete variable domain (other parts from reference TRBV28 and TRBJ2-6): DVKVTQSSRYLVKRTGEKVFLECVQDMDHENMFWYRQDPGLGLRLIYFSYDVKMKEKGDIPEGYSVSREKKERFSLILESASTNQTSMYLCASRAIGAGANVLTFGAGSRLTVL.

The gene calls are TRBV6-5 and TRBJ1-4, with D possibly being TRBD1 (5 bases). V lost 5 bases to trimming and J lost 13 bases, with 14 bases between them. CDR1 is MNHEY and CDR2 is SVGAGI in the germline V gene. The CDR3 covers 12 residues. The CDR3 region is CASSPGNQGLFF. CDR3 DNA sequence: TGTGCCAGCAGTCCTGGCAATCAGGGACTGTTTTTT.

Here the CDR3 reads CASSQTGGSNQPQHF. Written as DNA, the CDR3 is TGCGCCAGCAGCCAGACAGGGGGAAGCAATCAGCCCCAGCATTTT. The V call is TRBV5-1, the J call TRBJ1-5; 9 bases map to TRBD1. The CDR3 covers 15 residues. Trimming cost V 4 bases and J 1 base; bases outside gene matches: 3. Germline-derived CDR1 and CDR2 are SGHRS and YFSETQ.

The chain joins TRBV2 to TRBJ2-6, with 7 bases that match TRBD1. CDR3 length: 17 amino acids. V lost 4 bases, J lost 4 bases, and 10 bases stayed unmatched. In germline, CDR1 is SNHLY, CDR2 FYNNEI. The CDR3 protein is CASSVRDRSAGANVLTF. CDR3 DNA: TGTGCCAGCAGTGTCCGGGACAGATCAGCCGGGGCCAACGTCCTGACTTTC.

The chain uses TRBV11-2 and TRBJ2-3; weak D call: TRBD1 (7 bases). The V gene lost 5 bases and the J gene lost 4 bases, with 16 bases spanning the gap. Germline CDR1 reads SGHAT; CDR2 reads FQNNGV. CDR3 length: 15 amino acids. CDR3 nucleotide sequence: TGTGCCAGCAGCCGTGCAGGGGGGAAGGCAGATACGCAGTATTTT. It codes for CASSRAGGKADTQYF. The full variable domain, rest sourced from reference TRBV11-2 and TRBJ2-3, is EAGVAQSPRYKIIEKRQSVAFWCNPISGHATLYWYQQILGQGPKLLIQFQNNGVVDDSQLPKDRFSAERLKGVDSTLKIQPAKLEDSAVYLCASSRAGGKADTQYFGPGTRLTVL.